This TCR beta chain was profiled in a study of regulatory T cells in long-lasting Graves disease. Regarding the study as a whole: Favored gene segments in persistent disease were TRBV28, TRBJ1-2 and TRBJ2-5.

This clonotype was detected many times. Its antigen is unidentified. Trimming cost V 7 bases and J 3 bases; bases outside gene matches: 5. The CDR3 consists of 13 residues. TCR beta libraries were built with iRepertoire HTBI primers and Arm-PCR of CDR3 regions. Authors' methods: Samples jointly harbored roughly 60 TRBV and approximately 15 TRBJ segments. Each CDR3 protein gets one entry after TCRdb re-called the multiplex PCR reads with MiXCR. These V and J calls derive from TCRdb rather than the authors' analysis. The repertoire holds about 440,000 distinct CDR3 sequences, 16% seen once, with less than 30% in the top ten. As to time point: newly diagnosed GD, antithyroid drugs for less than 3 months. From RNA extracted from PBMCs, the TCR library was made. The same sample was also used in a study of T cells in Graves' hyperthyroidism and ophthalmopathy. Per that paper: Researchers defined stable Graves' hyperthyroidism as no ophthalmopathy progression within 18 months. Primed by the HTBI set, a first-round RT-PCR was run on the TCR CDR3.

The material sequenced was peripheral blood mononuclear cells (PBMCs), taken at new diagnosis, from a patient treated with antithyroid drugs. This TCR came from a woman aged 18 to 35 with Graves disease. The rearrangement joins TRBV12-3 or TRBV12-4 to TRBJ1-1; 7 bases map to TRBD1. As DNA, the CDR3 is TGTGCCAGCAAGGGGGCAGAGGACACTGAAGCTTTCTTT. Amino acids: CASKGAEDTEAFF.